This passage covers 25 T cell receptor beta chains from one sample sequenced in a study of identical twins. TCRdb passed the 5' RACE reads through MiXCR, listing each CDR3 protein once. The sample contains 700,000 or so distinct CDR3 sequences, over 8.5% of which appear only once. These sequences were also reported in another study, on yellow fever vaccine responses in identical twins.

The material sequenced was PBMCs. Every receptor here comes from a woman aged 18-30 years in good health.

This clonotype was counted only a few times. The chain joins TRBV19 to TRBJ2-3; tentatively, D is TRBD2 (6 bases). The germline V gene has CDR1 LNHDA and CDR2 SQIVND (reference sequence). Trimming took 8 bases from V and 1 from J, leaving 13 bases between them. This CDR3 contains 14 residues. The CDR3 region is CASGREVGTDTQYF. The CDR3 coding sequence is TGTGCCAGTGGAAGGGAGGTCGGCACAGATACGCAGTATTTT. Full variable domain (missing parts from reference TRBV19 and TRBJ2-3): DGGITQSPKYLFRKEGQNVTLSCEQNLNHDAMYWYRQDPGQGLRLIYYSQIVNDFQKGDIAEGYSVSREKKESFPLTVTSAQKNPTAFYLCASGREVGTDTQYFGPGTRLTVL.

At least ten counts were recorded for this clonotype. The J gene is TRBJ2-3, the V gene TRBV7-9; D gene uncertain. Germline values: CDR1 SEHNR, CDR2 FQNEAQ (reference sequence). This CDR3 comprises 10 residues. V lost 10 bases to trimming and J lost 3 bases, with 5 bases between them. This CDR3 reads CATGTDTQYF. The CDR3, as DNA: TGTGCCACCGGTACAGATACGCAGTATTTT.

This clonotype was seen more than once but under ten times. The chain links TRBV11-3 to TRBJ1-1; possibly TRBD1 for D (6 bases). The CDR3 sequence is 17 residues long. Germline V gene data show CDR1 as SGHNT and CDR2 as YENEEA. V lost 5 bases, J lost 0 bases, and 19 bases lay in between. The CDR3 sequence is CASSPSGGGEMNTEAFF. DNA of the CDR3: TGTGCCAGCAGCCCCTCGGGGGGCGGAGAAATGAACACTGAAGCTTTCTTT.

V gene TRBV12-3 or TRBV12-4 combines with J gene TRBJ2-7; D is unclear. Trimming left V 3 bases short and J 6 bases short, with 12 bases between. The CDR3 sequence is 13 residues long. CDR3 in amino acids: CASSFKILGEQYF. In DNA, the CDR3 is TGTGCCAGCAGTTTTAAGATACTCGGCGAGCAGTACTTC.

This clonotype was seen ten or more times. The chain uses TRBV7-9 and TRBJ2-1, with 8 bases aligning to TRBD2. V dropped 5 bases and J dropped 4; count of bases not matched to a gene: 7. The CDR3 has 15 amino acids. From germline, CDR1 is SEHNR and CDR2 FQNEAQ (reference sequence). The CDR3 DNA reads TGTGCCAGCAGCCCGAGCGGGGGAAATTACAATGAGCAGTTCTTC. Its translation: CASSPSGGNYNEQFF.

This clonotype was found many times. The rearrangement uses TRBV5-1 and TRBJ2-7; D possibly uses TRBD1 or TRBD2 (6 bases each). Germline CDR1 is SGHRS and CDR2 is YFSETQ. CDR3 length: 15 amino acids. Trimming stripped 0 bases from V and 5 bases from J, with 15 bases between. CDR3: CASSLDRGLRDEQYF. CDR3 bases: TGCGCCAGCAGCTTGGATCGGGGGCTGAGAGACGAGCAGTACTTC.

This clonotype has at least ten counts. The chain couples TRBV7-9 to TRBJ2-1; 7 nucleotides align to TRBD1. Germline CDR1 SEHNR, CDR2 FQNEAQ (reference sequence). V was clipped by 0 bases and J by 7 bases; unmatched bases: 9. This CDR3 region has 16 residues. The CDR3 region has the DNA TGTGCCAGCAGCTTAGCCCTACGACAGGGAACAAATGAGCAGTTCTTC. Amino acids: CASSLALRQGTNEQFF.

This chain uses TRBV28 with TRBJ1-1; 10 bases align to TRBD1. This CDR3 has 16 residues. Germline lookup yields CDR1 MDHEN and CDR2 SYDVKM. The V and J ends lost 6 bases and 3 bases, in that order; junction bases with no gene match: 10. CDR3 nucleotides: TGTGCCAGCAGGGGGGGGGACAGGGGTAGATACACTGAAGCTTTCTTT. This translates into CASRGGDRGRYTEAFF.

The V and J genes are TRBV3-1 and TRBJ2-5, with 8 bases matching TRBD2. J gave up 4 bases and V 3 bases, and 7 bases lay outside the gene matches. Per germline, CDR1 LGHDT and CDR2 YNNKEL (reference sequence). This CDR3 is built from 15 residues. CDR3 sequence: CASSHGIAGRETQYF. The CDR3 DNA reads as TGTGCCAGCAGCCACGGGATAGCGGGGAGAGAGACCCAGTACTTC.

This clonotype was counted a few times. The chain uses TRBV11-2 and TRBJ2-7; the D gene is possibly TRBD2 (6 bases). Germline V lookup: CDR1 SGHAT, CDR2 FQNNGV. This CDR3 region has 15 residues. V dropped 2 bases and J dropped 1 base, with 12 bases sitting between them. CDR3 sequence: CASSLFAGRSYEQYF. As DNA, the CDR3 is TGTGCCAGCAGCTTATTCGCAGGGAGGTCCTACGAGCAGTACTTC.

There are a few counts of this clonotype. The chain carries TRBV6-5 and TRBJ2-1; D gene uncertain. This CDR3 contains 13 residues. Germline V gives CDR1 MNHEY, CDR2 SVGAGI. With 6 bases removed from V and 8 bases from J, the gap between germline ends came to 14 bases. CDR3 amino acids: CASRASVGDEQFF. CDR3 in DNA: TGTGCCAGCAGGGCGTCGGTTGGGGATGAGCAGTTCTTC.

This clonotype was seen many times. CDR3 residues: CASRGHDNQPQHF. The CDR3 DNA follows: TGCGCCAGCAGGGGGCACGACAATCAGCCCCAGCATTTT. The chain combines TRBV5-1 with TRBJ1-5, with D perhaps TRBD1 (5 bases). The CDR3 totals 13 residues. CDR1 SGHRS and CDR2 YFSETQ come from the germline V gene. V lost 5 bases, J lost 3 bases, and 9 bases lay in between. Using reference TRBV5-1 and TRBJ1-5 for the parts outside the CDR3, the full variable domain is KAGVTQTPRYLIKTRGQQVTLSCSPISGHRSVSWYQQTPGQGLQFLFEYFSETQRNKGNFPGRFSGRQFSNSRSEMNVSTLELGDSALYLCASRGHDNQPQHFGDGTRLSIL.

The chain links TRBV5-1 to TRBJ2-3; D ambiguous. V lost 5 bases and J 3 bases, leaving 16 bases between the germline ends. The CDR3 runs to 15 residues. In germline, CDR1 is SGHRS, CDR2 YFSETQ. The CDR3 DNA sequence: TGCGCCAGCAGTTCGAAACCTTTGGGAACAGATACGCAGTATTTT. As protein: CASSSKPLGTDTQYF.

The gene calls are TRBV20-1 and TRBJ1-1, with 12 bases fitting TRBD1. This CDR3 contains 14 residues. From germline, CDR1 is DFQATT and CDR2 SNEGSKA (reference sequence). V shed 5 bases and J 4 bases; nucleotides not matched to a gene: 5. CDR3 sequence (DNA): TGCAGTGCTCGGGACAGGGGGCTCGGCACTGAAGCTTTCTTT. Its translation is CSARDRGLGTEAFF.

The gene calls are TRBV29-1 and TRBJ2-3; 16 bases match TRBD2. Per the germline V gene, CDR1 is SQVTM and CDR2 is ANQGSEA. CDR3 length: 16 amino acids. The V gene end was trimmed by 6 bases and the J gene end by 6 bases; junction bases not matched to a gene: 9. The CDR3 DNA reads TGCAGCGTCCACCCGGGACTAGCGGGAGGGTCGGATACGCAGTATTTT. As protein: CSVHPGLAGGSDTQYF.

The gene calls are TRBV14 and TRBJ1-2; possibly TRBD1 for D (6 bases). V was trimmed by 0 bases and J by 6 bases, leaving 14 bases between them. Germline lookup yields CDR1 SGHDN and CDR2 FVKESK. CDR3 length equals 15 residues. Written as DNA, the CDR3 is TGTGCCAGCAGCCAAGATCGGAGGGACATGGATGGCTACACCTTC. Translated: CASSQDRRDMDGYTF.

CDR3 nucleotides: TGTGCCAGCAGCGTAGAAGGAGGATCTAGCACAGATACGCAGTATTTT. The encoded protein is CASSVEGGSSTDTQYF. The chain couples TRBV9 to TRBJ2-3; D is perhaps TRBD2 (5 bases). There are 16 residues in the CDR3. CDR1 and CDR2 from the germline V gene are SGDLS and YYNGEE. The V and J ends lost 0 bases and 0 bases respectively, with 11 bases between them.

This clonotype was seen more than once but under ten times. This chain joins TRBV7-2 and TRBJ2-7; no firm D call. V dropped 3 bases and J dropped 3 bases, with 12 bases sitting between them. There are 14 residues in the CDR3. Per germline, CDR1 SGHTA and CDR2 FQGNSA. In DNA, the CDR3 is TGTGCCAGCAGCTTTAGTGGGCTTGTCTACGAGCAGTACTTC. Translation gives CASSFSGLVYEQYF.

This clonotype was observed at least ten times. V is TRBV4-1 and J is TRBJ2-7; D is uncertain. The CDR3 is 15 amino acids. V was trimmed by 0 bases and J by 3 bases, leaving 12 bases between them. Germline V gene lookup returns CDR1 MGHRA and CDR2 YSYEKL. CDR3 residues: CASSQESPPSYEQYF. In DNA form, the CDR3 reads TGCGCCAGCAGCCAAGAATCCCCCCCTAGCTACGAGCAGTACTTC.

This clonotype was observed a handful of times. The chain links TRBV25-1 to TRBJ2-1; D is perhaps TRBD1 (5 bases). The V end lost 5 bases, the J end lost 5 bases, and 16 bases lay between the germline ends. The CDR3 loop spans 15 amino acids. Germline V gene sequence: CDR1 MGHDK, CDR2 SYGVNS. CDR3 DNA: TGTGCCAGCAGTTACCTAAGGGCAGGGAACAATGAGCAGTTCTTC. Translated, it gives CASSYLRAGNNEQFF.

This clonotype turned up a few times. The V call is TRBV27, the J call TRBJ2-7, with D possibly TRBD2 on 6 matching bases. Germline V CDR1 and CDR2: MNHEY, SMNVEV (reference sequence). This CDR3 spans 13 amino acids. The V and J ends lost 3 bases and 3 bases respectively, with 9 bases between them. The CDR3 protein is CASSFMGGYEQYF. In nucleotides, the CDR3 is TGTGCCAGCAGTTTTATGGGGGGCTACGAGCAGTACTTC.

Ten or more counts support this clonotype. This sequence joins TRBV29-1 and TRBJ2-1; D remains unclear. The V end lost 3 bases, the J end lost 6 bases, and 12 bases lay between the germline ends. The CDR3 runs 13 residues. From germline, CDR1 is SQVTM and CDR2 ANQGSEA. In DNA, the CDR3 is TGCAGCGTTGATACTTGGTCCGGCAATGAGCAGTTCTTC. Translated: CSVDTWSGNEQFF.

The rearrangement joins TRBV28 to TRBJ2-7; TRBD2 agrees at 14 bases. This CDR3 region has 16 residues. Germline CDR1 MDHEN, CDR2 SYDVKM. The V segment lost 1 base and the J segment 7 bases; nucleotides outside the gene matches: 6. The CDR3 DNA reads TGTGCCAGCAGTTTATTGACTAGCGGGGGGGATCGGGAGCAGTACTTC. It is translated as CASSLLTSGGDREQYF.

This clonotype was recorded at least ten times. This chain links TRBV14 with TRBJ2-5, with 8 bases aligning to TRBD1. The V gene's germline CDR1 is SGHDN and CDR2 FVKESK. V lost 4 bases and J lost 2; bases outside the gene matches: 15. This CDR3 is 18 amino acids long. The DNA for the CDR3 is TGTGCCAGCAGCCGAAAAGTGGGGACAGGCCTCAGACAAGAGACCCAGTACTTC. This encodes CASSRKVGTGLRQETQYF.

The chain employs TRBV10-2 and TRBJ1-1; 10 nucleotides line up with TRBD1. The ends lost 8 bases at V and 11 bases at J; junction bases unmatched: 11. CDR3 size: 13 residues. The germline V gene encodes CDR1 WSHSY and CDR2 SAAADI. DNA for the CDR3: TGCGCCAGCTGGGACAGGGGAAGAGGATTTGCTTTCTTT. Translating it yields CASWDRGRGFAFF.